This section outlines one T cell receptor beta chain sequence together with its context. The data derive from a study of blood T cell repertoires in COVID-19. Study-wide background: Acute and convalescent COVID-19 specimens originated in the United States, Italy and Spain. Sources were T cells, B-cell-depleted T cells, or PBMCs; the material itself was cDNA or gDNA.

The CDR3 runs 19 residues. Germline CDR1 SGDLS, CDR2 YYNGEE. V lost 3 bases, J lost 1 base, and 14 bases stayed unmatched. Under the authors' procedure: Reference gene primer amplification in the assay estimated nucleated cell counts. Profiled with immunoSEQ multiplex PCR; TCRdb holds only in-frame clones, not every one. That table is the source of V, J and clone size, and D and trimming were worked out from the DNA. The sample consists of 40,000 to 55,000 clones, 82% of them appearing once. Sequencing input: peripheral blood. The clonotype comes from a woman between 65 and 79 years old with acute or convalescent COVID-19. V and J are TRBV9 and TRBJ2-1, with 9 bases lining up with TRBD2. CDR3 region: CASSARPGGAGGSYNEQFF. As DNA, the CDR3 is TGTGCCAGCAGCGCGCGGCCGGGGGGCGCGGGAGGGTCCTACAATGAGCAGTTCTTC.